This is a list of T cell receptor beta chains from one sample in a study of T cells in Graves' hyperthyroidism and ophthalmopathy. From the multiplex PCR reads, TCRdb called clonotypes with MiXCR, one entry per CDR3 protein. The table lists more than 500,000 distinct CDR3 sequences, 14% to 15% of them singletons. What was sequenced was blood. These receptors came from a woman in her thirties or forties with Graves' ophthalmopathy. CDR3s include the opening cysteine and the closing phenylalanine or tryptophan. A D gene is named only where the DNA matches it firmly. Size is omitted from some rows. Given values are once, few, many or a class for expanded clones.

abundance	v_gene	d_gene	j_gene	CDR3aa	CDR3nt
few	TRBV10-3	NA	TRBJ2-1	CAISGGVGTDSPNEQFF	TGTGCCATCAGTGGTGGAGTAGGCACCGACAGTCCAAATGAGCAGTTCTTC
NA	TRBV11-3	NA	TRBJ2-5	CASSDDSSQETQYF	TGTGCCAGCAGCGATGACTCCTCCCAAGAGACCCAGTACTTC
many	TRBV29-1	TRBD1	TRBJ2-7	CSAGTGTGGEQYF	TGCAGCGCCGGGACCGGGACAGGGGGCGAGCAGTACTTC
many	TRBV7-2	NA	TRBJ2-5	CASSLGRGMETQYF	TGTGCCAGCAGCTTAGGTCGGGGAATGGAGACCCAGTACTTC
few	TRBV2	NA	TRBJ1-5	CASSELAGPYSNQPQHF	TGTGCCAGCAGTGAACTGGCAGGGCCATATAGCAATCAGCCCCAGCATTTT
many	TRBV19	TRBD1	TRBJ2-7	CASSLDRSSYEQYF	TGTGCCAGTAGCTTGGACAGGTCCTCCTACGAGCAGTACTTC
many	TRBV2	TRBD2	TRBJ2-7	CASSPPGAGVNEQYF	TGTGCCAGCAGTCCCCCGGGAGCGGGAGTCAACGAGCAGTACTTC
many	TRBV20-1	TRBD1	TRBJ2-2	CSASPDRKTGELFF	TGCAGTGCTAGCCCGGACAGGAAGACCGGGGAGCTGTTTTTT
NA	TRBV4-1	TRBD1	TRBJ2-7	CASSQISGQGREQYF	TGCGCCAGCAGCCAAATTTCGGGACAGGGGAGGGAGCAGTACTTC
NA	TRBV4-1	NA	TRBJ2-1	CASSQAGYFYNEQFF	TGCGCCAGCAGCCAAGCAGGGTACTTCTACAATGAGCAGTTCTTC
many	TRBV2	NA	TRBJ2-5	CAARTEIQETQYF	TGTGCCGCCCGGACTGAGATCCAAGAGACCCAGTACTTC
NA	TRBV6-1	NA	TRBJ2-3	CASNEGRYTDTQYF	TGTGCCAGCAATGAGGGCAGGTACACAGATACGCAGTATTTT
many	TRBV20-1	NA	TRBJ1-1	CSAREQGKLNTEAFF	TGCAGTGCTAGAGAACAGGGCAAACTGAACACTGAAGCTTTCTTT
NA	TRBV12-5	NA	TRBJ2-2	CASGLRRPPNTGELFF	TGTGCTAGTGGTTTGAGGCGGCCCCCGAACACCGGGGAGCTGTTTTTT
many	TRBV6-2/TRBV6-3	TRBD1	TRBJ2-7	CASSSDRGPDEQYF	TGTGCCAGCAGCTCGGACAGGGGGCCGGATGAGCAGTACTTC
NA	TRBV12-3/TRBV12-4	TRBD1	TRBJ2-7	CASGDRASYEQYF	TGTGCCAGCGGTGACAGGGCCTCCTACGAGCAGTACTTC
NA	TRBV12-3/TRBV12-4	TRBD2	TRBJ2-7	CASKLAAGGEYF	TGTGCCAGCAAGCTAGCGGCGGGAGGGGAGTACTTC
many	TRBV27	NA	TRBJ2-7	CASSLQADPYEQYF	TGTGCCAGCAGTTTACAAGCGGACCCGTACGAGCAGTACTTC
many	TRBV6-2/TRBV6-3	TRBD1	TRBJ2-2	CASSYSIWDRSKGELFF	TGTGCCAGCAGTTACTCGATTTGGGACAGGTCGAAGGGGGAGCTGTTTTTT
few	TRBV12-3/TRBV12-4	NA	TRBJ1-3	CASSRSGHTIYF	TGTGCCAGCAGCCGCAGCGGACACACCATATATTTT
many	TRBV12-3/TRBV12-4	TRBD1	TRBJ2-5	CASRTGAGGETQYF	TGTGCCAGCAGAACAGGGGCAGGGGGCGAGACCCAGTACTTC
many	TRBV2	NA	TRBJ2-7	CASTIRTATKSYEQYF	TGTGCCAGCACCATCCGGACAGCCACCAAGTCCTACGAGCAGTACTTC
many	TRBV6-2/TRBV6-3	NA	TRBJ1-2	CASSSGLNYGYTF	TGTGCCAGCAGTTCCGGACTGAACTATGGCTACACCTTC
many	TRBV6-2/TRBV6-3	TRBD1	TRBJ2-5	CASIQTRTGQETQYF	TGTGCCAGCATCCAAACTCGGACAGGGCAAGAGACCCAGTACTTC
many	TRBV12-3/TRBV12-4	NA	TRBJ2-4	CASSTTAKNIQYF	TGTGCCAGCAGTACGACAGCCAAAAACATTCAGTACTTC